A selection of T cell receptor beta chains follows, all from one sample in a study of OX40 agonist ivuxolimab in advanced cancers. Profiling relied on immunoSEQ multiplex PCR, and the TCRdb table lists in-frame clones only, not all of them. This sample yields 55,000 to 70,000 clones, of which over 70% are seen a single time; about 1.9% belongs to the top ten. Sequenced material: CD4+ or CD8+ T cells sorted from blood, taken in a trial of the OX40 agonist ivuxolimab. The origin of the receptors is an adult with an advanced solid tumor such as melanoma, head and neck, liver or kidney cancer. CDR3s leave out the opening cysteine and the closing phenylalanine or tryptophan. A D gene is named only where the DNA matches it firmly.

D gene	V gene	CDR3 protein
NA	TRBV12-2	ASRSPPPYLLYNEQF
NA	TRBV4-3	ASSQETFANTGELF
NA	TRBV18	ASSPPANPYEQY
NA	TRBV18	ASSLGTEPGGYT
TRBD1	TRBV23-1	ASSRAGGEENTEAF
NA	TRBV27	ASSLSWGDTQY
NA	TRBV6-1	ASGGSPYNEQF
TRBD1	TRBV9	ASSARQGMTDTQY
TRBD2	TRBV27	ASRRGTSGFYEQY
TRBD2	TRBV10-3	AISTGLVDYEQY
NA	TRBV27	ASSSNREETQY
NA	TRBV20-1	SVAGDTEAF
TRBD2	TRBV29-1	SVSGGLVDEQY
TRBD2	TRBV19	ASSLAGAYNEQF